This T cell receptor beta chain was identified during a study of T cells after yellow fever vaccination. A single record per CDR3 protein comes from TCRdb applying MiXCR to the 5' RACE reads. Among 400,000 or so distinct CDR3 sequences listed, about 9.9% were seen once. Germline V gene lookup returns CDR1 MNHEY and CDR2 SVGEGT. CDR3 length equals 17 residues. The V end was cut by 3 bases, the J end by 0 bases, with 15 bases between. Study-level points and caveats: At around 96% for CD4 and roughly 87% for CD8, most primary-vaccination clones showed up again after the booster. There was a small share of clonotypes that showed up in both the CD4 and CD8 compartments.

This clonotype showed up just a few times. The antigen remains unidentified. Material: PBMCs, obtained on the day of the first yellow fever vaccination. This TCR came from a man younger than 30 who received the YFV17D yellow fever vaccine. This sequence joins TRBV6-2 or TRBV6-3 and TRBJ1-3; TRBD1 might be the D (5 bases). This CDR3 reads CASSYWDRESSGNTIYF. Written as DNA, the CDR3 is TGTGCCAGCAGTTATTGGGACCGCGAAAGCTCTGGAAACACCATATATTTT.